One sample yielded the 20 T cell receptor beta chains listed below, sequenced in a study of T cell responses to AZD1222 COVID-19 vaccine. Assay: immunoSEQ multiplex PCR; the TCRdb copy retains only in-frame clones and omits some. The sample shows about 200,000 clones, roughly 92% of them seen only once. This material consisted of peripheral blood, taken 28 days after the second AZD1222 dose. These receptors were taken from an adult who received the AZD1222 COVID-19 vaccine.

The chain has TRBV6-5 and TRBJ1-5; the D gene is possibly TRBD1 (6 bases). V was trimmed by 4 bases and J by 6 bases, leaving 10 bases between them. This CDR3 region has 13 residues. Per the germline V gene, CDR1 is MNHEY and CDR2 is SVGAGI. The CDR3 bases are TGTGCCAGCAGTTCGACAGGCAGTCAGCCCCAGCATTTT. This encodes CASSSTGSQPQHF.

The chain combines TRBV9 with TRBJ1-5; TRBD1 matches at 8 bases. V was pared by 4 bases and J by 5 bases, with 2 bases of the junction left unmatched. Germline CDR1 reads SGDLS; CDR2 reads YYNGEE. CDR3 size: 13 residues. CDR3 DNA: TGTGCCAGCAGCTTGACAGGGGATCAGCCCCAGCATTTT. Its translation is CASSLTGDQPQHF.

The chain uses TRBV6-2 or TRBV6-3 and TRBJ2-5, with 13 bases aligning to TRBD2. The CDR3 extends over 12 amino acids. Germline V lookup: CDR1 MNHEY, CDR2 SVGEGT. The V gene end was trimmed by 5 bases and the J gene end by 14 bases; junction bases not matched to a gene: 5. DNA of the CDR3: TGTGCCAGCAGTCCGAGGACTAGCGGGGGCTACTTC. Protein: CASSPRTSGGYF.

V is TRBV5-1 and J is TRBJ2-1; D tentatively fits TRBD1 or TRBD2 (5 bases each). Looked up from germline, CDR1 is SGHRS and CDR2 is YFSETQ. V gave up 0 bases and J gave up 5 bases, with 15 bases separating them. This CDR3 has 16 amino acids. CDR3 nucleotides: TGCGCCAGCAGCTTGGGCCCCGGGACGAGCGACAATGAGCAGTTCTTC. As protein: CASSLGPGTSDNEQFF.

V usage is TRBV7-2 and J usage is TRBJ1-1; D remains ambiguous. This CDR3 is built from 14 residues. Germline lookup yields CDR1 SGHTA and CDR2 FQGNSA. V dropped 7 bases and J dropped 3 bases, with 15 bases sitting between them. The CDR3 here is CASTFQAGDTEAFF. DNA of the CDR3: TGTGCCAGCACCTTCCAAGCGGGCGACACTGAAGCTTTCTTT.

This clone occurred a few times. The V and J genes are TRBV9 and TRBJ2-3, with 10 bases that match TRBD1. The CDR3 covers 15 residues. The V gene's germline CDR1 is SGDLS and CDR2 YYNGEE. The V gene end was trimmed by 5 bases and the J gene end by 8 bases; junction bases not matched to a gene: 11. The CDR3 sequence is CASRDPGQGTATQYF. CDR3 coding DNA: TGTGCCAGCAGAGATCCGGGACAGGGGACGGCTACGCAGTATTTT.

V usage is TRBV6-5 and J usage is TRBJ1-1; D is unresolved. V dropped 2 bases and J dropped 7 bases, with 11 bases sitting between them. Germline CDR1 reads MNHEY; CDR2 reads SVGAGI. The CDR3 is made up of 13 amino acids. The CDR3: CASSYPGSSEAFF. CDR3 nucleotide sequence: TGTGCCAGCAGTTACCCGGGTAGCAGTGAAGCTTTCTTT.

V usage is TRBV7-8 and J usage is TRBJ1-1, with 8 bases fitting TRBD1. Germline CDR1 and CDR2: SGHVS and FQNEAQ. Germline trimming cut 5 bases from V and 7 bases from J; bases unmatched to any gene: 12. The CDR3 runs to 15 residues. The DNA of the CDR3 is TGTGCCAGCAGCACAGACAGGGGTCCACTCTATGAAGCTTTCTTT. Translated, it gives CASSTDRGPLYEAFF.

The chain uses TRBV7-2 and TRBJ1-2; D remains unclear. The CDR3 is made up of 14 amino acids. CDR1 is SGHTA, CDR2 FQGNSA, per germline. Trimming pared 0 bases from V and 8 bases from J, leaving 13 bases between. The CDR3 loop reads CASSLAYLQHGYTF. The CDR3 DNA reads TGTGCCAGCAGCTTAGCCTACCTGCAGCACGGCTACACCTTC.

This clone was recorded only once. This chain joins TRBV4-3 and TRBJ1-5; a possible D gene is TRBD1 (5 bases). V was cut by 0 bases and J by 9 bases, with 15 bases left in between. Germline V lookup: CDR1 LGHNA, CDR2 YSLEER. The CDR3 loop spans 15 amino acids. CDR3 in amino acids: CASSQDTGREWPQHF. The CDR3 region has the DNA TGCGCCAGCAGCCAAGATACTGGCAGGGAGTGGCCCCAGCATTTT.

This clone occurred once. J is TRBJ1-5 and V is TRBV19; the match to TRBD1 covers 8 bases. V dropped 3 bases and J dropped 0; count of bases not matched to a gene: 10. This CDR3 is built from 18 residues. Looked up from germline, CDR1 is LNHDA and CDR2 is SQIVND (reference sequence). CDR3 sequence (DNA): TGTGCCAGTAGTATTGGACAGGGAACCTTTATTAGCAATCAGCCCCAGCATTTT. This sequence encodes CASSIGQGTFISNQPQHF.

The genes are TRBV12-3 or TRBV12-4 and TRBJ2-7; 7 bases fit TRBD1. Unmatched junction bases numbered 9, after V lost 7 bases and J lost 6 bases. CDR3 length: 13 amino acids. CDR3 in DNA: TGTGCCAGCACGACCGTAGGGGGCGGCGAGCAGTACTTC. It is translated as CASTTVGGGEQYF.

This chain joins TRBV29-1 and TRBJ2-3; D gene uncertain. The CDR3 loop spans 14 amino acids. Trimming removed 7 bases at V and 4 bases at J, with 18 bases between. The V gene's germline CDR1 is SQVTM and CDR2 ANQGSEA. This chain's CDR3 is CSETGPTSPDTQYF. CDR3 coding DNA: TGCAGCGAGACGGGCCCGACCTCTCCAGATACGCAGTATTTT.

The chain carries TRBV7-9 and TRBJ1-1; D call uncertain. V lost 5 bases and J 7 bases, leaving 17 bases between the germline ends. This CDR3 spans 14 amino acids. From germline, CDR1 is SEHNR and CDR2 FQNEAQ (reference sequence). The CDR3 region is CASSREGETDEAFF. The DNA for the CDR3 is TGTGCCAGCAGCCGGGAGGGAGAAACTGATGAAGCTTTCTTT.

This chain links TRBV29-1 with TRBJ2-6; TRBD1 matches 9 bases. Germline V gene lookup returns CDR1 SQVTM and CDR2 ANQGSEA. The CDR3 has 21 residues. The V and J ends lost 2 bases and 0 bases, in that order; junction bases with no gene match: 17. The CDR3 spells CSVELRDRANERPSGANVLTF. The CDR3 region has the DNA TGCAGCGTTGAACTCCGGGACAGGGCGAACGAAAGGCCCTCTGGGGCCAACGTCCTGACTTTC.

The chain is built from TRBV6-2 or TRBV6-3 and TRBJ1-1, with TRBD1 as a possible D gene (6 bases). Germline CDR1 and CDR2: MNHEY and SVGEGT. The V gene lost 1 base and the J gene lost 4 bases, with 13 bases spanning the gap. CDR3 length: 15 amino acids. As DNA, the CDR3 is TGTGCCAGCAGTTACTTGGGGGCCCTTAGCACTGAAGCTTTCTTT. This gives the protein CASSYLGALSTEAFF.

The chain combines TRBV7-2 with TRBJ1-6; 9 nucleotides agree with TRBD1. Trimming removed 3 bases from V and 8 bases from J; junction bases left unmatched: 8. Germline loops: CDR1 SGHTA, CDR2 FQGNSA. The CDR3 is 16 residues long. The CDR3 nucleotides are TGTGCCAGCAGCTTCAGCTACAGGGGGCTTTATTCACCCCTCCACTTT. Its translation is CASSFSYRGLYSPLHF.

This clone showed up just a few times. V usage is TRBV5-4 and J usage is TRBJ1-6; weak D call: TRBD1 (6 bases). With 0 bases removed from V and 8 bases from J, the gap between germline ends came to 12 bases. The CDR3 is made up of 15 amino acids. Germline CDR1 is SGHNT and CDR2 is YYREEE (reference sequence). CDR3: CASSLAGAGYSPLHF. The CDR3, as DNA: TGTGCCAGCAGCTTGGCAGGGGCCGGGTATTCACCCCTCCACTTT.

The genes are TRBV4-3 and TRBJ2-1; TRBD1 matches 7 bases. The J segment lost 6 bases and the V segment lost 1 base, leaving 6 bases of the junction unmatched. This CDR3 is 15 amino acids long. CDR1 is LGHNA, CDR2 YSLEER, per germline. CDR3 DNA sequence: TGCGCCAGCAGCCAAGCTAGGGGGCGCTTCAATGAGCAGTTCTTC. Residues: CASSQARGRFNEQFF.

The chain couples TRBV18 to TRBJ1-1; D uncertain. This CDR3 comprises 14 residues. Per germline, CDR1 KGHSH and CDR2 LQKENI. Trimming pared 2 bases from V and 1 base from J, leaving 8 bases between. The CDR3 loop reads CASSPIPENTEAFF. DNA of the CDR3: TGTGCCAGCTCACCAATCCCAGAGAACACTGAAGCTTTCTTT.